The clone carrying this TCR beta chain has only a few counts. Its target is not known. The V gene's germline CDR1 is LGHNA and CDR2 YSLEER. There are 17 residues in the CDR3. V was trimmed by 0 bases and J by 3 bases, leaving 14 bases between them. The sample comes from a study of response to subunit inactivated influenza vaccine. General study findings and limits: Authors suggested each seasonal flu vaccination may recruit only limited numbers of new T cells.

TCRdb re-called the RT-PCR reads with MiXCR, one entry per CDR3 protein. The sample includes around 570,000 distinct CDR3 sequences, 7.5% to 8.5% seen only once; the top ten take 10% to 15%. The receptor was derived from a man between 50 and 70 years old who received an inactivated influenza vaccine. The V gene is TRBV4-3, the J gene TRBJ2-2; no definite D call. Sequencing was performed on PBMCs from blood, taken about 24 months after vaccination. The CDR3: CASSQDLYQAYTGELFF. The CDR3 nucleotides read TGCGCCAGCAGCCAAGATCTTTATCAGGCGTACACCGGGGAGCTGTTTTTT.